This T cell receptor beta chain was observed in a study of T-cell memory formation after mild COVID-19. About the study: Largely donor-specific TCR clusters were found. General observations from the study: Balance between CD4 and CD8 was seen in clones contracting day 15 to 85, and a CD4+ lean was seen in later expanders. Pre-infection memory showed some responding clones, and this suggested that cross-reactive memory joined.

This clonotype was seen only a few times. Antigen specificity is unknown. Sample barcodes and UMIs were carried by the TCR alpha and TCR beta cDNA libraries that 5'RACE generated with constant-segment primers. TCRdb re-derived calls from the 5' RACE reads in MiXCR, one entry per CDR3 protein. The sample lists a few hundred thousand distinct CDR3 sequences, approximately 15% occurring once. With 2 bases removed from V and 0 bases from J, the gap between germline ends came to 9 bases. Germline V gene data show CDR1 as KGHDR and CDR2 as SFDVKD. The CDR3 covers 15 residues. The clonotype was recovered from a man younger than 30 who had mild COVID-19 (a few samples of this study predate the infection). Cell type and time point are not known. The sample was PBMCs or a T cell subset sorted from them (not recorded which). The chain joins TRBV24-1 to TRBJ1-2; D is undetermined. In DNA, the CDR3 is TGTGCCACCAGTGATTCGCGGGGTGCTAACTATGGCTACACCTTC. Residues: CATSDSRGANYGYTF.